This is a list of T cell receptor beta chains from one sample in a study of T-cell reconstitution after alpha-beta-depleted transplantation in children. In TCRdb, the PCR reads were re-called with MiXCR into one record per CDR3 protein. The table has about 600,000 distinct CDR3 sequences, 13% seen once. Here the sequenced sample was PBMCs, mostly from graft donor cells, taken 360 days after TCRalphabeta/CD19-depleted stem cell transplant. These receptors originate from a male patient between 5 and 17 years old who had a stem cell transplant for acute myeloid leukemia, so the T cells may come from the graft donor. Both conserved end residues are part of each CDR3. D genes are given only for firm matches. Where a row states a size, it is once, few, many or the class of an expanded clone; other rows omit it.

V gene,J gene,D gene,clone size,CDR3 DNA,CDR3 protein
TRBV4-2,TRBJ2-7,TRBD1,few,TGTGCCAGCAGCCAAACCCCGGACAGGGACCACGAGCAGTACTTC,CASSQTPDRDHEQYF
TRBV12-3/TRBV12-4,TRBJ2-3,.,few,TGTGCCAGCAGTTTAGTTCTAGTCACAGATACGCAGTATTTT,CASSLVLVTDTQYF
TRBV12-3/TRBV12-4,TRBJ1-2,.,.,TGTGCCAGCTCGGCCAGTACCTATGGCTACACCTTC,CASSASTYGYTF
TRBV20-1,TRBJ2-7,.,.,TGCAGTGCAATAGCGGACCCCTACGAGCAGTACTTC,CSAIADPYEQYF
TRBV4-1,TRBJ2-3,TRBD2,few,TGCGCCAGCAGCTGGGGTCAGACGATCTATACAGGCGGGGGTAGCACAGATACGCAGTATTTT,CASSWGQTIYTGGGSTDTQYF
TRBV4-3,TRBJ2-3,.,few,TGCGCCAGCAGCCAAGATTCCCTCTCGCAAGGGACGCAGTATTTT,CASSQDSLSQGTQYF
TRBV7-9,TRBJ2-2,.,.,TGTTCCAGCAGCCTTTGGGGGCTGAACACCGGGGAGCTGTTTTTT,CSSSLWGLNTGELFF
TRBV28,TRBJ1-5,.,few,TGTGCCAGCAGTTTCCGTGATCAGCCCCAGCATTTT,CASSFRDQPQHF
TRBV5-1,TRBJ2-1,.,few,TGCGCCAGCACCTCCCCAGGCGATGAGCAGTTCTTC,CASTSPGDEQFF
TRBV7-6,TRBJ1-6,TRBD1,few,TGTGCCAGCAGCTCTGGACAGGGGGAATATTCACCCCTCCACTTT,CASSSGQGEYSPLHF
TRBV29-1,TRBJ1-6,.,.,TGCAGCGTTCGCTCCGGGACCTTTAATTCACCCCTCCACTTT,CSVRSGTFNSPLHF
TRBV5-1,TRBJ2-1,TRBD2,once,TGCGCCAGCAGCTTGGTAGGACTAGCGGGAGGGAGCAATGAGCAGTTCTTC,CASSLVGLAGGSNEQFF